This TCR beta chain was recorded in a study of control samples from healthy donors and cancer patients. CDR3 length: 15 residues. V lost 5 bases and J lost 4, with 17 bases in between. Per the germline V gene, CDR1 is KGHSH and CDR2 is LQKENI. Using immunoSEQ multiplex PCR, the repertoire was profiled, and TCRdb retains in-frame clones only, with some absent. This table holds under 150,000 clones, roughly 89% found once. The clonotype comes from a man under 40 in good health. Sequenced: blood. The V and J genes are TRBV18 and TRBJ1-1; D not resolved. CDR3 protein: CASSSSSGKVTEAFF. DNA for the CDR3: TGTGCCAGCTCATCCTCGTCGGGGAAAGTCACTGAAGCTTTCTTT.